This TCR beta chain was recorded in a study of brain T cells in children with intractable seizures. The sequenced cases were selected for having the highest brain T cell transcript signatures. At least one anti-epileptic drug was given before surgery. TCRdb keeps only in-frame clones here, not all; method: immunoSEQ multiplex PCR. The profile shows 88,000 or so clones, approximately 89% of them singletons. CDR1 is MNHEY, CDR2 SVGAGI, per germline. Trimming took 2 bases from V and 3 from J, leaving 7 bases between them. The CDR3 is 13 residues long. V gene TRBV6-5 combines with J gene TRBJ1-1; no clear D. The material was peripheral blood, obtained at surgery. The TCR comes from a girl aged 2 to 9 with Rasmussen encephalitis and intractable seizures. This chain's CDR3 is CASSYEGYTEAFF. The CDR3 region has the DNA TGTGCCAGCAGTTACGAGGGTTACACTGAAGCTTTCTTT.